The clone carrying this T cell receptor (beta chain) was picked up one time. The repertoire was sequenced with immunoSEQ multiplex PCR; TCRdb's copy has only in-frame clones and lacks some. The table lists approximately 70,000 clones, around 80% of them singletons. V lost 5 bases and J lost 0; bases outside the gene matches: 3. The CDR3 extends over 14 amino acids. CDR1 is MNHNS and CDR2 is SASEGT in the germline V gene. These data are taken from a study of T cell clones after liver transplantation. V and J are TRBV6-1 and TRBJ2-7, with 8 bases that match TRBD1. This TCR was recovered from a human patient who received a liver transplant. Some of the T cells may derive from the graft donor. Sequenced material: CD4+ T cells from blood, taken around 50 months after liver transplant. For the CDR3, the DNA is TGTGCCAGCAGTAAGGACAGGGTCTCCTACGAGCAGTACTTC. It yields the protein CASSKDRVSYEQYF.